The next 15 T cell receptor beta chains were all read from a single sample in a study of CD4+ T cells in melanoma. The protocol was immunoSEQ multiplex PCR, while the TCRdb copy is restricted to in-frame clones and leaves out a portion. Of 11,000 or so clones listed, 66% were seen once; the top ten hold 8.9%. Sequencing input: cells from a culture (not recorded whether cultured in vitro). Source of these receptors: a human donor with melanoma.

The genes are TRBV15 and TRBJ2-2; D gene unclear. The CDR3 extends over 14 amino acids. In germline, CDR1 is LNHNV, CDR2 YYDKDF (reference sequence). The V gene lost 3 bases and the J gene lost 5 bases, with 10 bases spanning the gap. CDR3 sequence (DNA): TGTGCCACCAGCAGGGCTAAAGGTACCGGGGAGCTGTTTTTT. It is translated as CATSRAKGTGELFF.

The genes are TRBV7-9 and TRBJ2-1; 9 bases line up with TRBD1. CDR1 SEHNR and CDR2 FQNEAQ come from the germline V gene (reference sequence). V gave up 4 bases and J gave up 0 bases; unmatched junction bases: 7. The CDR3 has 17 residues. The CDR3 nucleotides are TGTGCCAGCAGCTGGGGGACAGGGATCAGCTCCTACAATGAGCAGTTCTTC. It codes for CASSWGTGISSYNEQFF.

V gene TRBV5-4 combines with J gene TRBJ2-1, with 9 bases fitting TRBD2. Trimming took 4 bases from V and 4 from J; bases not matched to a gene: 9. Germline loops: CDR1 SGHNT, CDR2 YYREEE (reference sequence). This CDR3 is built from 16 residues. For the CDR3, the DNA is TGTGCCAGCAGCGCCCGACTAGCGGCGTCGTACAATGAGCAGTTCTTC. Its protein product is CASSARLAASYNEQFF.

This chain joins TRBV29-1 and TRBJ1-4, with TRBD1 as a possible D gene (5 bases). Germline assignment: CDR1 SQVTM and CDR2 ANQGSEA. This CDR3 region has 14 residues. The germline V and J ends were trimmed by 4 bases and 5 bases, with 14 bases remaining between them. Written as DNA, the CDR3 is TGCAGCGTTGGACCCGGGACCTACAATGAAAAACTGTTTTTT. Its protein product is CSVGPGTYNEKLFF. Full variable domain (remainder filled in from reference TRBV29-1 and TRBJ1-4): SAVISQKPSRDICQRGTSLTIQCQVDSQVTMMFWYRQQPGQSLTLIATANQGSEATYESGFVIDKFPISRPNLTFSTLTVSNMSPEDSSIYLCSVGPGTYNEKLFFGSGTQLSVL.

V gene TRBV10-2 combines with J gene TRBJ1-2, with 9 bases aligning to TRBD1. CDR1 is WSHSY, CDR2 SAAADI, per germline. This CDR3 has 18 residues. The trim removed 7 bases at V and 7 bases at J, leaving 22 bases unmatched. CDR3 amino acids: CASTHHFANQQGARGYTF. In DNA form, the CDR3 reads TGCGCCAGCACCCACCACTTCGCAAATCAACAGGGGGCCCGTGGCTACACCTTC.

V usage is TRBV6-1 and J usage is TRBJ1-3; D uncertain. The CDR3 covers 15 residues. Germline lookup yields CDR1 MNHNS and CDR2 SASEGT. The V end lost 10 bases, the J end lost 3 bases, and 19 bases lay between the germline ends. The CDR3: CATKVVWGDGNTIYF. The CDR3 bases are TGTGCCACCAAGGTGGTTTGGGGAGATGGAAACACCATATATTTT.

The gene calls are TRBV10-1 and TRBJ1-4; D is uncertain. CDR3 length: 13 residues. Per germline, CDR1 WNHNN and CDR2 SYGVQD (reference sequence). The V and J ends lost 4 bases and 4 bases respectively, with 7 bases between them. For the CDR3, the DNA is TGCGCCAGCAGTGCACAAATTAATGAAAAACTGTTTTTT. This gives the protein CASSAQINEKLFF.

The rearrangement joins TRBV18 to TRBJ2-1, with D unclear. V lost 2 bases and J lost 7, with 15 bases in between. Per germline, CDR1 KGHSH and CDR2 LQKENI. The CDR3 runs 15 residues. For the CDR3, the DNA is TGTGCCAGCTCACCATACCTGGGTCGGACGAATGAGCAGTTCTTC. This codes for CASSPYLGRTNEQFF.

This chain joins TRBV6-5 and TRBJ1-2, with D possibly being TRBD1 (5 bases). Per the germline V gene, CDR1 is MNHEY and CDR2 is SVGAGI. CDR3 length equals 15 residues. Trimming left V 2 bases short and J 7 bases short, with 17 bases between. Here the CDR3 DNA reads TGTGCCAGCAGTTACCTTACGAGGGGAAGGGGTGGCTACACCTTC. Amino acid sequence: CASSYLTRGRGGYTF.

The chain employs TRBV27 and TRBJ1-5, with 7 bases matching TRBD1. J lost 0 bases, V lost 4 bases, and 15 bases had no gene match. The CDR3 contains 19 residues. The V gene's germline CDR1 is MNHEY and CDR2 SMNVEV (reference sequence). CDR3 loop: CASSSHPTGWQNSNQPQHF. Written as DNA, the CDR3 is TGTGCCAGCAGTTCCCACCCGACAGGGTGGCAAAATAGCAATCAGCCCCAGCATTTT.

The J gene is TRBJ1-6, the V gene TRBV2; weak D call: TRBD1 (5 bases). The germline V and J ends were trimmed by 11 bases and 7 bases, with 15 bases remaining between them. The V gene's germline CDR1 is SNHLY and CDR2 FYNNEI. This CDR3 contains 13 residues. CDR3 bases: TGTGCCGCCAAGGGCGGGGGGAATTCACCCCTCCACTTT. This encodes CAAKGGGNSPLHF.

The rearrangement uses TRBV5-1 and TRBJ2-7, with a possible D match to TRBD2 (5 bases). The better agreement between TRBJ2-5 and the DNA end casts doubt on the J call. The CDR3 length is 13 residues. Germline assignment: CDR1 SGHRS and CDR2 YFSETQ. This CDR3 reads CASSGGYQETQYF. The CDR3 coding sequence is TGCGCCAGCAGCGGCGGGTACCAAGAGACCCAGTACTTC.

The V gene is TRBV6-5, the J gene TRBJ2-4, with D unclear. CDR1 is MNHEY and CDR2 is SVGAGI in the germline V gene. V gave up 4 bases and J gave up 7 bases, with 11 bases separating them. The CDR3 runs 13 residues. The CDR3 protein is CASSSEISNIQYF. The CDR3 coding sequence is TGTGCCAGCAGTTCCGAGATTTCGAACATTCAGTACTTC.

The gene calls are TRBV2 and TRBJ2-1; 8 bases are a match to TRBD2. Germline CDR1 reads SNHLY; CDR2 reads FYNNEI. The V gene end was trimmed by 8 bases and the J gene end by 8 bases; junction bases not matched to a gene: 14. This CDR3 is 15 amino acids long. CDR3 nucleotide sequence: TGTGCCAGCCGGGGAGGGTTAGCGGGGAGGTATGAGCAGTTCTTC. It translates to CASRGGLAGRYEQFF.

The rearrangement links TRBV10-2 to TRBJ1-1, with D possibly matching TRBD1 (6 bases). The V and J ends lost 3 bases and 8 bases respectively, with 10 bases between them. CDR1 and CDR2 from the germline V gene are WSHSY and SAAADI. This CDR3 spans 12 amino acids. CDR3 protein: CASSEAGTEAFF. CDR3 DNA sequence: TGCGCCAGCAGTGAAGCTGGGACAGAAGCTTTCTTT.